This entry features one TCR beta chain sequence. There are 16 residues in the CDR3. Trimming took 2 bases from V and 6 from J, leaving 20 bases between them. The V gene's germline CDR1 is MNHEY and CDR2 SVGEGT. The data stem from a study of blood T cell repertoires in COVID-19. Method: immunoSEQ multiplex PCR; TCRdb's copy keeps in-frame clones and lacks some. The sample shows about 200,000 clones, approximately 82% of them seen only once. This clonotype was obtained from a human donor in a cohort sampled during active COVID-19. Sequenced material: peripheral blood. The genes are TRBV6-2 or TRBV6-3 and TRBJ2-7, with D perhaps matching TRBD1 (6 bases). CDR3 residues: CASSYPLKQGPGEQYF. Written as DNA, the CDR3 is TGTGCCAGCAGTTACCCGTTAAAACAGGGTCCGGGCGAGCAGTACTTC.